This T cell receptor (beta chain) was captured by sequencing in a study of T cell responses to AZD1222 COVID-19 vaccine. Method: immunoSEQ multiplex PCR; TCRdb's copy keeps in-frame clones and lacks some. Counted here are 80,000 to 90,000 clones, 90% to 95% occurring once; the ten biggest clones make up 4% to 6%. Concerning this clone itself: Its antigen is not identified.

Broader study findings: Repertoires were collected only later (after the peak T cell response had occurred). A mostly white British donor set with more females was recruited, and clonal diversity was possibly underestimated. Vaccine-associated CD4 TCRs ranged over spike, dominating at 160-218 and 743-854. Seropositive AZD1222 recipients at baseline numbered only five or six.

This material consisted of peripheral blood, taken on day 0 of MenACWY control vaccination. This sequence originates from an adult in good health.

As DNA, the CDR3 is TGTGCCAGCAGCAAGAGCATGGCTAGCGGGGGAATCGGTGAGACCCAGTACTTC. Residues: CASSKSMASGGIGETQYF. The chain combines TRBV3-1 (or the pseudogene TRBV3-2) with TRBJ2-5; 10 positions match TRBD2. This CDR3 spans 18 amino acids. J was trimmed by 5 bases and V by 5 bases; bases with no gene match: 17. From germline, CDR1 is LGHDT and CDR2 YNNKEL (reference sequence).